One and the same sample provided the 23 T cell receptor beta chains below, sequenced in a study of T cell repertoires in cytomegalovirus infection. MiXCR, applied by TCRdb to the reads, yields one record per CDR3 protein. This sample carries 45,000 to 65,000 distinct CDR3 sequences, about 18% of them seen once, and the ten largest clones take 80%. These receptors lack a known antigen. Sample: CD8+ T cells from cultured PBMCs, taken from culture after CMV antigen stimulation. The receptors shown here come from a human donor in good health (CMV status not recorded). Some clones in this sample may be carry-over from other donors' samples.

The chain couples TRBV14 to TRBJ2-3, with 9 bases identical to TRBD2. V lost 0 bases and J lost 4; bases outside the gene matches: 8. Per germline, CDR1 SGHDN and CDR2 FVKESK. CDR3 size: 17 residues. The CDR3 region is CASSQETSGGYADTQYF. CDR3 DNA sequence: TGTGCCAGCAGCCAAGAGACCAGCGGGGGGTACGCAGATACGCAGTATTTT.

This clonotype has more than one count but fewer than ten. The chain links TRBV24-1 to TRBJ2-2, with TRBD1 as a possible D gene (5 bases). Per germline, CDR1 KGHDR and CDR2 SFDVKD. The V gene lost 8 bases and the J gene lost 2 bases, with 11 bases spanning the gap. The CDR3 contains 14 residues. The CDR3 here is CATKGRGNTGELFF. The CDR3 DNA sequence: TGTGCCACCAAGGGAAGGGGAAACACCGGGGAGCTGTTTTTT.

V is TRBV10-1 and J is TRBJ2-5; D gene uncertain. Trimming removed 4 bases at V and 1 base at J, with 7 bases between. Germline V CDR1 and CDR2: WNHNN, SYGVQD (reference sequence). This CDR3 comprises 13 residues. CDR3 DNA sequence: TGCGCCAGCAGTGCAAAAATCCAAGAGACCCAGTACTTC. It codes for CASSAKIQETQYF.

The chain has TRBV12-3 or TRBV12-4 and TRBJ1-5; a weak D match, TRBD1 (6 bases). V lost 1 base, J lost 2 bases, and 6 bases lay in between. The CDR3 spans 14 residues. In DNA form, the CDR3 reads TGTGCCAGCAGTTTAGGGACAGGCAATCAGCCCCAGCATTTT. It yields the protein CASSLGTGNQPQHF.

The genes are TRBV27 and TRBJ2-7; 7 bases agree with TRBD2. V trimming: 10 bases; J trimming: 1 base; junction bases outside the gene matches: 7. Per germline, CDR1 MNHEY and CDR2 SMNVEV (reference sequence). The CDR3 extends over 13 amino acids. CDR3 residues: CATQGGDSYEQYF. The CDR3 nucleotides are TGTGCCACCCAGGGAGGGGATTCCTACGAGCAGTACTTC.

This clonotype was counted a few times. The chain links TRBV6-5 to TRBJ2-7; D might be TRBD1 or TRBD2, each matching 6 bases. V dropped 2 bases and J dropped 1 base, with 12 bases sitting between them. Germline lookup yields CDR1 MNHEY and CDR2 SVGAGI. This CDR3 spans 15 amino acids. The CDR3 region is CASSYGGRLSYEQYF. In DNA form, the CDR3 reads TGTGCCAGCAGTTACGGGGGGCGGTTGTCCTACGAGCAGTACTTC.

This clonotype came up a few times. V is TRBV7-2 and J is TRBJ2-7, with 9 bases that match TRBD2. This CDR3 is 16 amino acids long. Trimming cost V 6 bases and J 5 bases; bases outside gene matches: 14. Germline V gene lookup returns CDR1 SGHTA and CDR2 FQGNSA. CDR3 coding DNA: TGTGCCAGCAGTTCGTCCCCAGGGACTAGCATCCACGAGCAGTACTTC. This gives the protein CASSSSPGTSIHEQYF.

The sample holds a few counts of this clonotype. This sequence joins TRBV7-6 and TRBJ2-7, with 16 bases aligning to TRBD2. CDR1 and CDR2 from the germline V gene are SGHVS and FNYEAQ. The CDR3 runs to 17 residues. V shed 4 bases and J 5 bases; nucleotides not matched to a gene: 8. The CDR3 nucleotides read TGTGCCAGCAGCTGGGGACTAGCGGGGGGGCAAGAGGACGAGCAGTACTTC. The encoded protein is CASSWGLAGGQEDEQYF.

J is TRBJ1-1 and V is TRBV13; 10 nucleotides line up with TRBD1. The germline V gene has CDR1 PRHDT and CDR2 FYEKMQ (reference sequence). V lost 5 bases to trimming and J lost 7 bases; unmatched junction nucleotides: 4. The CDR3 runs 13 residues. As DNA, the CDR3 is TGTGCCAGCAGCCCTCGGGACAGGGGTGAAGCTTTCTTT. It specifies CASSPRDRGEAFF.

This clonotype has a handful of counts. The CDR3 DNA is TGTGCCAGCAGTGATAGAACAGGGGTTGATGGCTACACCTTC. This translates into CASSDRTGVDGYTF. This sequence joins TRBV6-6 and TRBJ1-2; 7 bases line up with TRBD1. This CDR3 has 14 amino acids. Germline values: CDR1 MNHNY, CDR2 SVGAGI (reference sequence). With 5 bases clipped from V and 6 bases from J, the junction kept 9 bases outside the gene matches.

The chain recombines TRBV6-1 with TRBJ2-5, with 8 bases fitting TRBD2. The trim removed 5 bases at V and 5 bases at J, leaving 13 bases unmatched. The germline CDR1 and CDR2 sequences are MNHNS and SASEGT. CDR3 length: 16 amino acids. The CDR3 spells CASSPNFGLAGETQYF. The CDR3 nucleotides are TGTGCCAGCAGTCCTAATTTTGGACTAGCCGGGGAGACCCAGTACTTC.

This sequence joins TRBV11-3 and TRBJ2-1; tentative D call: TRBD2 (6 bases). Germline V gene sequence: CDR1 SGHNT, CDR2 YENEEA. The V gene lost 8 bases and the J gene lost 4 bases, with 15 bases spanning the gap. The CDR3 sequence is 14 residues long. This CDR3 reads CASAGSGEYNEQFF. CDR3 sequence (DNA): TGTGCCAGCGCGGGATCGGGCGAATACAATGAGCAGTTCTTC.

This clonotype has a handful of counts. V usage is TRBV7-8 and J usage is TRBJ2-1; 9 bases agree with TRBD2. The CDR3 runs 17 residues. Trimming removed 1 base from V and 6 bases from J; junction bases left unmatched: 10. Germline values: CDR1 SGHVS, CDR2 FQNEAQ. CDR3 loop: CASSLGGGSGGLNEQFF. The CDR3 DNA is TGTGCCAGCAGCTTAGGGGGTGGGAGCGGGGGGCTCAATGAGCAGTTCTTC.

The chain links TRBV27 to TRBJ2-7; 9 nucleotides line up with TRBD1. Trimming cost V 4 bases and J 5 bases; bases outside gene matches: 3. Looked up from germline, CDR1 is MNHEY and CDR2 is SMNVEV (reference sequence). This CDR3 comprises 13 residues. This chain's CDR3 is CASSYTGGNEQYF. CDR3 bases: TGTGCCAGCAGTTACACAGGGGGCAACGAGCAGTACTTC.

This clonotype was seen a few times. The chain combines TRBV5-1 with TRBJ1-2; D is undetermined. CDR1 is SGHRS, CDR2 YFSETQ, per germline. This CDR3 is 15 amino acids long. V lost 3 bases to trimming and J lost 3 bases, with 15 bases between them. CDR3 DNA: TGCGCCAGCAGCTCTTACTCCCCCTTAGACTATGGCTACACCTTC. As protein: CASSSYSPLDYGYTF. The whole variable domain, remainder taken from reference TRBV5-1 and TRBJ1-2, is KAGVTQTPRYLIKTRGQQVTLSCSPISGHRSVSWYQQTPGQGLQFLFEYFSETQRNKGNFPGRFSGRQFSNSRSEMNVSTLELGDSALYLCASSSYSPLDYGYTFGSGTRLTVV.

This clonotype turned up a few times. The genes are TRBV7-8 and TRBJ2-3; D may be TRBD2 (5 bases). This CDR3 contains 15 residues. Trimming removed 7 bases from V and 0 bases from J, with 14 bases in between. Germline V CDR1 and CDR2: SGHVS, FQNEAQ. In nucleotides, the CDR3 is TGTGCCAGCACCCGAGTCCGGGATAGCACAGATACGCAGTATTTT. This encodes CASTRVRDSTDTQYF.

The chain employs TRBV7-9 and TRBJ1-4, with D perhaps matching TRBD1 (5 bases). Trimming shortened V by 5 bases and J by 7 bases, and 17 bases separated the two germline ends. Per the germline V gene, CDR1 is SEHNR and CDR2 is FQNEAQ (reference sequence). There are 15 residues in the CDR3. The CDR3 nucleotides are TGTGCCAGCAGCAAATTACCGGGGGAGAGTGAAAAACTGTTTTTT. It codes for CASSKLPGESEKLFF.

The chain recombines TRBV13 with TRBJ2-1; no definite D call. Looked up from germline, CDR1 is PRHDT and CDR2 is FYEKMQ (reference sequence). The germline V and J ends were trimmed by 5 bases and 2 bases, with 7 bases remaining between them. CDR3 length equals 13 residues. CDR3 DNA sequence: TGTGCCAGCAGCCCCCGGCCCTACAATGAGCAGTTCTTC. Translated, it gives CASSPRPYNEQFF. Complete variable domain (other parts from reference TRBV13 and TRBJ2-1): AAGVIQSPRHLIKEKRETATLKCYPIPRHDTVYWYQQGPGQDPQFLISFYEKMQSDKGSIPDRFSAQQFSDYHSELNMSSLELGDSALYFCASSPRPYNEQFFGPGTRLTVL.

The J gene is TRBJ2-3, the V gene TRBV19; 8 bases line up with TRBD2. CDR3 size: 16 residues. Germline CDR1 and CDR2: LNHDA and SQIVND (reference sequence). V dropped 2 bases and J dropped 2; count of bases not matched to a gene: 6. The CDR3 DNA reads as TGTGCCAGTAGTATAATCGGGGGGGCCCTCACAGATACGCAGTATTTT. Protein: CASSIIGGALTDTQYF.

The chain joins TRBV2 to TRBJ2-7, with 7 bases lining up with TRBD1. The CDR3 contains 15 residues. The germline CDR1 and CDR2 sequences are SNHLY and FYNNEI. V gave up 4 bases and J gave up 0 bases; unmatched junction bases: 6. This CDR3 reads CASSGARDSSYEQYF. CDR3 in DNA: TGTGCCAGCAGTGGGGCCCGGGACAGCTCCTACGAGCAGTACTTC.

This clonotype has only a few counts. The V and J genes are TRBV7-2 and TRBJ1-1; 10 bases fit TRBD1. Trimming removed 5 bases from V and 1 base from J; junction bases left unmatched: 4. Germline lookup yields CDR1 SGHTA and CDR2 FQGNSA. CDR3 length: 15 amino acids. CDR3 in DNA: TGTGCCAGCAGCCCCAGGGACAGGGGGAACACTGAAGCTTTCTTT. Encoded protein: CASSPRDRGNTEAFF.

The chain links TRBV12-3 or TRBV12-4 to TRBJ1-1; D gene uncertain. Trimming removed 6 bases from V and 6 bases from J, with 11 bases in between. The CDR3 extends over 12 amino acids. CDR3 sequence reads: CASSLALAEAFF. The CDR3 region has the DNA TGTGCCAGCAGCCTAGCCCTCGCTGAAGCTTTCTTT.

The rearrangement links TRBV5-6 to TRBJ2-1; D gene ambiguous. The CDR3 spans 12 residues. Trimming stripped 4 bases from V and 13 bases from J, with 15 bases between. Germline loops: CDR1 SGHDT, CDR2 YYEEEE. CDR3 region: CASSGIAASQFF. For the CDR3, the DNA is TGTGCCAGCAGCGGCATCGCGGCCAGTCAGTTCTTC.